Listed below are T cell receptor beta chains from one sample, sequenced in a study of cytomegalovirus exposure and HLA in healthy donors. Sequencing was performed with immunoSEQ multiplex PCR; in TCRdb, only in-frame clones are kept and a portion is missing. Here the sample spans approximately 190,000 clones, 70% to 90% being singletons. The sample taken for sequencing was PBMCs. All receptors come from a woman in her late teens or twenties in good health and CMV-seropositive. Both conserved end residues are part of each CDR3. D genes are given only for firm matches. Not every row has a clone size; where given, it reads once, few, many or a size class.

D	size	V	J	DNA	CDR3
-	-	TRBV10-2	TRBJ1-2	TGCGCCAGCGGGGCTGGGCAGAACTATGGCTACACCTTC	CASGAGQNYGYTF
-	-	TRBV25-1	TRBJ1-4	TGTGCCAGCAGCGGGGCTAATGAAAAACTGTTTTTT	CASSGANEKLFF
-	-	TRBV5-4	TRBJ1-1	TGTGCCAGCAGCTTGGCGGTTGGACAGGAAGCTTTCTTT	CASSLAVGQEAFF
-	-	TRBV6-6	TRBJ1-2	TGTGCCAGCGGGCAGAACATTGGCTACACCTTC	CASGQNIGYTF
TRBD1	few	TRBV5-6	TRBJ2-3	TGTGCCAGCAGCTTGGACAGGGGGGCCACAGATACGCAGTATTTT	CASSLDRGATDTQYF
TRBD1	-	TRBV15	TRBJ1-2	TGTGCCACCAGCAGAGAAACCCGACAGGGGGGGGAAGGCTACACCTTC	CATSRETRQGGEGYTF
-	-	TRBV5-6	TRBJ1-1	TGTGCCAGCAGCTTACGAGGTCCTGAGGCTTTCTTT	CASSLRGPEAFF
TRBD1	-	TRBV2	TRBJ2-7	TGTGCCAGCAGTCCTGACAGGGGGCCCTACGAGCAGTACTTC	CASSPDRGPYEQYF
-	-	TRBV14	TRBJ1-2	TGTGCCAGCAGCCGACGGGAGGGCAGCTTAGGAGGCTACACCTTC	CASSRREGSLGGYTF
TRBD1	few	TRBV7-9	TRBJ1-1	TGTGCCAGCAGCTTTGGGACAGGGGCGGACACTGAAGCTTTCTTT	CASSFGTGADTEAFF
TRBD2	once	TRBV7-2	TRBJ2-3	TGTGCCAGCAGCTATAGCGGGGGGGCGAGGGCAGATACGCAGTATTTT	CASSYSGGARADTQYF
TRBD1	few	TRBV28	TRBJ2-3	TGTGCCAGCAGTTCAGGGACAGGGACGCAGTATTTT	CASSSGTGTQYF
-	-	TRBV5-1	TRBJ2-5	TGCGCCAGCAGCTGGAACGGACAACAAGAGACCCAGTACTTC	CASSWNGQQETQYF
TRBD1	-	TRBV4-1	TRBJ2-3	TGCGCCAGCCGCTCCACCCAGGACAGGGAGAGAAACTCAGATACGCAGTATTTT	CASRSTQDRERNSDTQYF
-	-	TRBV27	TRBJ2-7	TGTGCCAGCAGCCGCTTCGGGGGTTACGAGCAGTACTTC	CASSRFGGYEQYF
TRBD1	-	TRBV5-4	TRBJ1-2	TGTGCCAGCACCCTTCCCGACAGGGACTACACCTTC	CASTLPDRDYTF
-	-	TRBV5-4	TRBJ1-6	TGTGCCAGCAGCTTGGGCGCGAATTCACCCCTCCACTTT	CASSLGANSPLHF
-	-	TRBV19	TRBJ2-1	TGTGCCAGTAGTATACCGTACAGTGAGCAGTTCTTC	CASSIPYSEQFF
-	-	TRBV6-1	TRBJ1-5	TGTGCCAGCAGACCACAGGTTAGCAATCAGCCCCAGCATTTT	CASRPQVSNQPQHF
TRBD1	once	TRBV6-6	TRBJ2-5	TGTGCCAGCACCATGGACAGGGCGGCGGAGACCCAGTACTTC	CASTMDRAAETQYF
-	-	TRBV4-1	TRBJ2-3	TGCGCCAGCAGCCAAGATGCGGGGCGGGATACGCAGTATTTT	CASSQDAGRDTQYF
TRBD1	-	TRBV4-1	TRBJ1-1	TGCGCCAGCAGCCAAGGTCAGGGGGCCACTGAAGCTTTCTTT	CASSQGQGATEAFF
-	-	TRBV4-2	TRBJ1-6	TGTGCCAGCAGCCAAGGCGGGTTAGGGTCACCCCTCCACTTT	CASSQGGLGSPLHF
TRBD1	-	TRBV5-4	TRBJ2-7	TGTGCCAGCCGGAGGACAGGGAGTTTGTACTACGAGCAGTACTTC	CASRRTGSLYYEQYF
-	-	TRBV5-4	TRBJ2-5	TGTGCCAGCAGCCGTGGGACTTACCAAGAGACCCAGTACTTC	CASSRGTYQETQYF
-	once	TRBV7-8	TRBJ2-6	TGTGCCAGCAGCGGTGGGCCTCAGGGCTCTGGGGCCAACGTCCTGACTTTC	CASSGGPQGSGANVLTF
-	-	TRBV10-3	TRBJ2-3	TGTGCCATCAGACAGGGTGAGGCAGATACGCAGTATTTT	CAIRQGEADTQYF
TRBD1	-	TRBV18	TRBJ1-1	TGTGCCAGCTCACTCACAGGGGGCACTGAAGCTTTCTTT	CASSLTGGTEAFF